This passage covers 6 T cell receptor beta chains from one sample sequenced in a study of blood T cell repertoires in COVID-19. Repertoires were generated with immunoSEQ multiplex PCR, while TCRdb's copy carries only in-frame clones and drops some. This sample has some 220,000 clones, with approximately 80% found just once. Sequencing input: peripheral blood. Every receptor here comes from a man in his forties or fifties with active or convalescent COVID-19.

This clone occurred a few times. The chain recombines TRBV30 with TRBJ1-3; D call uncertain. Germline V lookup: CDR1 GTSNPN, CDR2 SVGIG (reference sequence). Trimming stripped 0 bases from V and 5 bases from J, with 8 bases between. The CDR3 has 13 amino acids. In nucleotides, the CDR3 is TGTGCCTGGAGTGTAAACGGTCGAAACACCATATATTTT. Residues: CAWSVNGRNTIYF.

The genes are TRBV7-9 and TRBJ1-1; 7 bases map to TRBD1. The V and J ends lost 4 bases and 3 bases, in that order; junction bases with no gene match: 5. CDR1 SEHNR and CDR2 FQNEAQ come from the germline V gene (reference sequence). This CDR3 contains 14 residues. Here the CDR3 reads CASSSSTGDTEAFF. The CDR3, as DNA: TGTGCCAGCAGCTCATCCACAGGGGACACTGAAGCTTTCTTT.

The chain recombines TRBV5-6 with TRBJ2-7; D is unclear. The germline V and J ends were trimmed by 4 bases and 0 bases, with 17 bases remaining between them. Germline V CDR1 and CDR2: SGHDT, YYEEEE. CDR3 size: 16 residues. The CDR3 sequence is CASSIRGPYSSYEQYF. The CDR3 DNA follows: TGTGCCAGCAGCATTAGAGGTCCTTATTCCTCCTACGAGCAGTACTTC.

The V and J genes are TRBV10-2 and TRBJ1-1; D perhaps matches TRBD1 (6 bases). V was shortened by 6 bases and J by 1 base, with 15 bases between the two germline ends. The germline gives CDR1 WSHSY, CDR2 SAAADI. CDR3 length: 15 amino acids. The CDR3 DNA follows: TGCGCCAGCAGCTTCCAGGGGATGGGGAACACTGAAGCTTTCTTT. This codes for CASSFQGMGNTEAFF.

This chain uses TRBV2 with TRBJ1-6; the match to TRBD1 covers 7 bases. V gave up 2 bases and J gave up 5 bases; unmatched junction bases: 3. The CDR3 extends over 15 amino acids. The V gene's germline CDR1 is SNHLY and CDR2 FYNNEI. The CDR3 nucleotides read TGTGCCAGCAGTGAAAGGCAGGGGGATAATTCACCCCTCCACTTT. Protein sequence: CASSERQGDNSPLHF.

The table lists this clone with a count of one. The V call is TRBV6-5, the J call TRBJ2-3; unclear D gene. Trimming cost V 2 bases and J 0 bases, with 9 bases left between them. CDR3 size: 15 residues. The germline V gene encodes CDR1 MNHEY and CDR2 SVGAGI. DNA of the CDR3: TGTGCCAGCAGTTACGAGCCTCCTAGCACAGATACGCAGTATTTT. It encodes CASSYEPPSTDTQYF.